This is a list of T cell receptor beta chains from one sample in a study of coeliac disease. Assay used: immunoSEQ multiplex PCR; TCRdb lists only in-frame clones, some missing. The sample has several thousand clones, roughly 60% seen once. The sample consisted of lymphocytes from the gut lamina propria. The receptors here all came from a man in his sixties with celiac disease on a gluten-free diet. Both conserved end residues are part of each CDR3. The D gene is left open where the match is weak. A row's size may be missing; if present it is once, few, many or a size class.

abundance	j_gene	d_gene	v_gene	CDR3aa
NA	TRBJ2-2	TRBD1	TRBV27	CASRRDRGLGELFF
NA	TRBJ1-5	TRBD1	TRBV28	CASGVPQGAYQPQHF
few	TRBJ2-2	NA	TRBV19	CASSRFIQGTGELFF
NA	TRBJ2-1	TRBD1	TRBV9	CASTPGQGSYNEQFF
few	TRBJ2-7	NA	TRBV28	CASSPPPAYEQYF
NA	TRBJ1-6	NA	TRBV6-1	CASRARVLGNSPLHF
medium-sized	TRBJ2-7	NA	TRBV2	CASSEGELEYEQYF
NA	TRBJ2-2	TRBD2	TRBV2	CASSEGGANTGELFF
NA	TRBJ2-3	TRBD1	TRBV7-2	CASSGQGTDTQYF
NA	TRBJ1-4	NA	TRBV19	CASSTRASKLFF
few	TRBJ2-3	NA	TRBV7-2	CASSLESISSTDTQYF
few	TRBJ2-5	NA	TRBV28	CASSLTRAPEETQYF
NA	TRBJ1-6	NA	TRBV4-1	CASSQDSSYNSPLHF
few	TRBJ2-3	TRBD2	TRBV14	CASSQVSSGGADTQYF
NA	TRBJ1-2	TRBD1	TRBV10-1	CASSRDRGDYGYTF
NA	TRBJ2-7	TRBD1	TRBV19	CASSIWGTGYEQYF
NA	TRBJ2-1	NA	TRBV5-1	CASSLRSYNEQFF
medium-sized	TRBJ2-3	NA	TRBV9	CASRGTDTQYF
NA	TRBJ1-1	NA	TRBV13	CASSQGHLNTEAFF
NA	TRBJ2-1	TRBD1	TRBV2	CASRDRGHSNEQFF
NA	TRBJ2-7	NA	TRBV21-1	CASSPTGSSYEQYF
few	TRBJ1-1	NA	TRBV6-6	CASSHIRMNTEAFF
NA	TRBJ2-7	NA	TRBV23-1	CASVPLPDSYSYEQYF
NA	TRBJ1-2	TRBD1	TRBV30	CAWSVMGQQVRADYTF
NA	TRBJ1-5	TRBD1	TRBV6-1	CARPRTGGARQPQHF
NA	TRBJ2-5	NA	TRBV6-5	CASSPTAPPGAQYF
NA	TRBJ2-1	TRBD1	TRBV9	CASSYDRDEQFF
once	TRBJ1-3	TRBD1	TRBV2	CASSSLRGAGNTIYF
medium-sized	TRBJ2-2	NA	TRBV5-5	CASSFFSGGHTGELFF
few	TRBJ1-1	TRBD1	TRBV18	CASSQGAGNEAFF
NA	TRBJ2-5	TRBD2	TRBV18	CASSRLAGGQETQYF
NA	TRBJ2-7	TRBD1	TRBV2	CASSAGTGWTYEQYF
few	TRBJ2-3	TRBD2	TRBV4-2	CASSQGLVVPDTQYF
NA	TRBJ1-3	NA	TRBV7-9	CAGGQHSGNTIYF
NA	TRBJ2-7	NA	TRBV6-5	CASSYFTGTSYEQYF
NA	TRBJ2-4	NA	TRBV7-8	CASSLVGTASMYF
medium-sized	TRBJ2-3	NA	TRBV15	CATSAEGVPRYQDTQYF
few	TRBJ2-7	NA	TRBV11-1	CASSLHRSYEQYF
NA	TRBJ1-5	NA	TRBV1	CTSSPRRSNQPQHF
few	TRBJ2-2	TRBD1	TRBV7-6	CASSLEGQGAGELFF
NA	TRBJ1-1	NA	TRBV5-5	CASSLAEDAGGEAFF
NA	TRBJ1-1	NA	TRBV5-1	CASSQSGFGTEAFF
NA	TRBJ2-2	NA	TRBV19	CASSAPGSRTGELFF
NA	TRBJ2-1	TRBD1	TRBV4-1	CASSRDSYNEQFF
NA	TRBJ2-2	NA	TRBV9	CASSAGTFAGELFF
few	TRBJ1-6	TRBD1	TRBV6-6	CASSYERGRANSPLHF
NA	TRBJ1-6	NA	TRBV18	CASSPNSGGPYNSPLHF
NA	TRBJ1-4	NA	TRBV13	CASSLKGEKLFF
few	TRBJ1-2	TRBD1	TRBV29-1	CSVGWTGDYGYTF
NA	TRBJ2-3	TRBD2	TRBV19	CASSIRLAGTDTQYF
NA	TRBJ2-6	NA	TRBV2	CASTGHSSSGANVLTF
NA	TRBJ1-2	NA	TRBV19	CASSIRSDRGYTF
NA	TRBJ1-3	NA	TRBV6-1	CASSGTSGNTIYF
NA	TRBJ1-2	TRBD1	TRBV5-6	CASRPGQVPYGYTF
NA	TRBJ2-4	TRBD1	TRBV2	CASSERGQDVKYF